What follows is one T cell receptor beta chain and its context. Antigen unknown. This specimen belongs to a study of T cell repertoires in cytomegalovirus infection. Overall study: The public TCR beta signatures pointed to both CMV infection and matching HLA type. Study-wide results and limits: Summed frequency of public TCR beta families distinguished CMV carriers with the relevant HLA. CMV-specific TCR beta clonotypes restricted by HLA-C dominated the ex vivo response.

MiXCR, applied by TCRdb to the reads, yields one record per CDR3 protein. Of about 180,000 distinct CDR3 sequences in the sample, 13% to 15% were seen once. The CDR3 covers 13 residues. V shed 3 bases, J shed 6 bases, and the junction held 1 base outside the gene matches. CDR1 is MNHEY and CDR2 is SMNVEV in the germline V gene (reference sequence). Sequences were obtained from PBMCs. The clonotype originates from a human donor in good health (CMV status not recorded). Some clones in this sample may be carry-over from other donors' samples. The gene calls are TRBV27 and TRBJ2-1; 8 bases map to TRBD1. CDR3 sequence (DNA): TGTGCCAGCAGTTTCAGGGGGCCCAATGAGCAGTTCTTC. Its translation is CASSFRGPNEQFF.